This T cell receptor (beta chain) was profiled in a study of human T cells and chemical hapten exposure (dated by TCRdb to about 2021). Background on the whole study: For sensitization, 2% DPC in acetone was applied to a roughly 2 cm by roughly 2 cm area of upper inner arm skin. Throughout the approximately 26-week study period, patients were also given weekly therapeutic DPC doses on the scalp. Patch testing was done on the upper back using Finn chambers containing 0.01% DPC, and results were scored after 6 days according to International Contact Dermatitis Research Group standards. The mostly female patient cohort included alopecia areata with under or over 50% scalp involvement, alopecia totalis and alopecia universalis. Libraries were pooled for sequencing, and variation in per-sample TCR yields was attributed mainly to small differences in library volumes within the pool. Peripheral blood TCR repertoire changes were tracked in vivo in alopecia patients during primary and secondary sensitization to the hapten diphenylcyclopropenone (DPC). Blood samples were taken from patients before sensitization (week 0) and then at 2, 6 and about 24 weeks after DPC sensitization. About 29 alopecia patients gave blood for TCR sequencing at one to four time points (pre-sensitization, 2, 6 and 24 weeks).

A remark on this clonotype: Which antigen it targets is not known. No base quality information exists; no much larger clone differs at one position.

The method behind the library was RACE. The sequencer listed for this sample is NextSeq 500. Library preparation attached unique molecular identifiers to individual cDNA molecules for quantitative, reproducible TCR counting. From each blood RNA sample, both TCR alpha and TCR beta chains were sequenced. The original methods were these. A median of roughly 100,000 TCRs per sample was observed, with a range of about 20,000 to 690,600. The Decombinator software suite was used to annotate the V, J and CDR3 of the TCR reads. For the PS versus PT1 abundance plots, all samples were subsampled to the same number of TCRs (28,000). TCRs were defined as expanded if absent before sensitization and observed at least eight times at the 2-week time point. TCRdb reran the public reads through fastp at Q25 and MiXCR, keeping productive beta chains. One record per CDR3 amino acid sequence lists the most common genes and DNA. The V and J calls here are based on TCRdb, not the publication. The sample yields over 100,000 distinct CDR3 sequences; less than 10% were counted once. The ten most abundant clones make up 3.1% of the sample.

Overall results and qualifications from the work: A positive correlation was found between the number of PT1 expanded TCRs and patch test score, with significance reached at thresholds 8, 16 and 32 but not 4. Because all patients had alopecia, a presumed autoimmune disease, the immune response of the patients might differ from that of healthy individuals. Significantly more large CDR3 similarity clusters were formed by expanded TCRs than by pre-sensitization or healthy control sets, consistent with antigen-driven responses. After repeated subsampling, changes were observed in the strength of the expansion versus patch-test correlation and in the threshold at which the correlation became significant. No change with DPC sensitization was found in the number of TCRs above 1 in 1000 frequency, and no evidence of global repertoire structure alterations was found.

The sample's time point label, decoded: patch test 2, 6 weeks after DPC sensitization. In the paper's terms, the treatment or condition label means: therapeutic diphenylcyclopropenone sensitization with weekly scalp DPC. Blood at each patch-test visit was drawn before the patch test was applied. Eligible patients were aged 18 to 70, diagnosed with alopecia, deemed suitable for DPC therapy, and excluded if pregnant. Total RNA was extracted from unfractionated whole blood collected in Tempus Blood RNA tubes. CDR1 and CDR2 are read off the germline V gene as MNHEY and SVGEGT. Inclusive of the bounding cysteine and phenylalanine, the CDR3 is 14 residues long. CDR3 DNA only is kept here, 42 bases in frame from base 1. V was cut back by 2 bases and J by 10 bases, leaving a gap of 17 bases between them.

This material consisted of whole blood, taken in connection with sensitization to the hapten diphenylcyclopropenone (DPC). This receptor was taken from a woman aged 40-49 years with alopecia areata. Some clones in this sample may be carry-over from other donors' samples. The chain is assembled from TRBV6-2 or TRBV6-3 and TRBJ1-1, with the D gene call left open. The CDR3 protein sequence reads: CASSYQYQPKGAFF. The nucleotide sequence reads TGTGCCAGCAGTTACCAGTACCAGCCCAAGGGAGCTTTCTTT.